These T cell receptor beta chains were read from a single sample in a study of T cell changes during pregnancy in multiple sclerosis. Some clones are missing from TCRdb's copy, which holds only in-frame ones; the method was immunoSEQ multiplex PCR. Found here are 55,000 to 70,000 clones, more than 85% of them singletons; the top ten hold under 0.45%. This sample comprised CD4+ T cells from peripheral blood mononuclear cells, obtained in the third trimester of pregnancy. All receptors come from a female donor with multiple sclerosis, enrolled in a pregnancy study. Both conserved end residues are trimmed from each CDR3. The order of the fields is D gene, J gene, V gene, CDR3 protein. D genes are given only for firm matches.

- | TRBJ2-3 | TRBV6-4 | ASSTAASTDTQY
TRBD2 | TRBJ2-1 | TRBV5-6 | ASSLRLAGEQF
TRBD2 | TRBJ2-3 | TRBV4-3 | ASSQGTGGPTDTQY
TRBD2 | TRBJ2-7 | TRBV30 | ALTSGGYEQY
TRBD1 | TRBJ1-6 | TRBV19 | ASSSRTGSSYNSPLH
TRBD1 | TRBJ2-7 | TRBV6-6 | ASSSLGTGDREQY
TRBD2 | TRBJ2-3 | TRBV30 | AWTPDSGPTDTQY
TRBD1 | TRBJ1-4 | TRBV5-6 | ASSLSGTGVRKLF
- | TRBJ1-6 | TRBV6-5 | ASSYRGNGNSPLH
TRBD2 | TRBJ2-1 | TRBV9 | ASSVVGSGRRLRNEQF
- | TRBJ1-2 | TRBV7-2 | ASSLLGTPSNYGYT
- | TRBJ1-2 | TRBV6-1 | ASSEGGFGILNYGYT
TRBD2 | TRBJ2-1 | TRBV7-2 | ASSLVSGGALNEQF
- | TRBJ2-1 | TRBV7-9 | ASSLDFSANEQF
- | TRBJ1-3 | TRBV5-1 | ASSLDSQGSSGNTIY
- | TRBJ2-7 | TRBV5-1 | ASSLEPFLQADSSYEQY
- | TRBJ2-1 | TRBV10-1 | ASSVRALGGQF
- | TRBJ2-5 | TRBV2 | ATSTSQETQY
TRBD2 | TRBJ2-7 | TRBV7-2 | ASSLSSGGLYEQY
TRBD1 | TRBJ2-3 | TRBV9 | ASSKQGVSITDTQY
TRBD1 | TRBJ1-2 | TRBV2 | ASRQGKDYGYT
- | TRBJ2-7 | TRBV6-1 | ASSATGQIYEQY
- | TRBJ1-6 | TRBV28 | ASSLLIPLRGGARGGNSPLH
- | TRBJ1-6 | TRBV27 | ASSRDRERNSPLH
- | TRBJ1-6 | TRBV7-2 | ASSLWAGANYNSPLH
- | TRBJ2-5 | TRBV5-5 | ASSSGSMRETQY
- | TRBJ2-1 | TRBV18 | ASSLTSLAQGSYNEQF
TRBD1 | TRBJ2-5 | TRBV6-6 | ASSQGQAGY
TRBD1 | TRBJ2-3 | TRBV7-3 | ASSSGGGSTDTQY
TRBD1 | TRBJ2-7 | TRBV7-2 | ASSAAVGQSYEQY
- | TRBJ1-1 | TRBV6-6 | ASSYSSAVTEAF
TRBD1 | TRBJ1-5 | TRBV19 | ASSPKTGGFDQPQH
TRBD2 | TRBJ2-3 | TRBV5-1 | ASSLEGLAWSTDTQY
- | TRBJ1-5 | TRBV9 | ASSRNSLNQPQH
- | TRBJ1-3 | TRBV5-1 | ASSLAGGSSGNTIY
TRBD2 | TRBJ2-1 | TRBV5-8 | ASLRGTGGHNEQF
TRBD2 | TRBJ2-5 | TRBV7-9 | ASSLGLAGGPRRQETQY
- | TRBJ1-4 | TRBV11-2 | ASSLSYTSTNEKLF
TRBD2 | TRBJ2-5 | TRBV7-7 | ASSASGGAKTQY
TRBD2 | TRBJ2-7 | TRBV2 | AGREGGKYEQY